This T cell receptor beta chain was sequenced in a study of metastatic and nonmetastatic thyroid tumors. Whole-study context: For malignant and benign thyroid patients, tumor or nodule tissue and blood were the sources whose repertoires were compared. General study points: Significantly higher TCR beta diversity was reportedly seen in malignant thyroid tumors than benign nodules, in blood and tumor.

Germline CDR1 and CDR2: MNHNS and SASEGT. The ends were cut back, 3 bases at V and 9 bases at J, with 8 bases in the middle. The CDR3 totals 11 residues. Via MiXCR, TCRdb re-called the PCR reads. The table records roughly 35,000 clones, less than 20% of them present only once. This clone was counted many times. Its antigen remains unidentified. Every patient was untreated before thyroid surgery. The clonotype comes from a female donor with papillary thyroid cancer or a benign thyroid nodule (not recorded which). Some clones in this sample may be carry-over from other donors' samples. The chain uses TRBV6-1 and TRBJ1-2; unclear D gene. Sequenced: blood. The CDR3 sequence: CASSDFERYTF. In DNA, the CDR3 is TGTGCCAGCAGTGATTTTGAGCGCTACACCTTC.